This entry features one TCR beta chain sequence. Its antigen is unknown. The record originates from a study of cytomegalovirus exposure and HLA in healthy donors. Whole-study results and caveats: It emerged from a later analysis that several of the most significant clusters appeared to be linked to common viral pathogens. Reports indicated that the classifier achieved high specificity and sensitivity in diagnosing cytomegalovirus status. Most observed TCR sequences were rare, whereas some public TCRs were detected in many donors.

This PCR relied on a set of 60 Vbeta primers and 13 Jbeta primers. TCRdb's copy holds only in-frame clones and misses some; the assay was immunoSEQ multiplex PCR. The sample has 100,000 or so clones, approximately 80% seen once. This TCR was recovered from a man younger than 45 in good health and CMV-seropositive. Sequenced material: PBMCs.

The CDR3 region is CSAARPGNTEAFF. CDR3 in DNA: TGCAGCGCCGCCCGGCCGGGAAACACTGAAGCTTTCTTT. The genes are TRBV29-1 and TRBJ1-1, with D unclear. The V end lost 7 bases, the J end lost 2 bases, and 14 bases lay between the germline ends. CDR3 length: 13 amino acids. Germline V lookup: CDR1 SQVTM, CDR2 ANQGSEA.